What follows are 27 T cell receptor beta chains derived from one specimen sequenced in a study of post-analysis software for immune sequencing data. Findings of the study overall: TRBV segments more frequent in patients than in controls numbered roughly 5 and included TRBV5-6, TRBV5-1 and TRBV20-1.

Unique molecular identifiers tagged the TCR beta cDNA libraries. From the PCR reads, TCRdb called clonotypes with MiXCR, one entry per CDR3 protein. The repertoire holds around 770,000 distinct CDR3 sequences, with 46% as singletons. No antigen is known for these receptors. The sequenced sample was blood. These TCRs come from a girl aged 5 to 17 with multiple sclerosis.

The chain joins TRBV7-8 to TRBJ2-1; D unclear. The germline V gene encodes CDR1 SGHVS and CDR2 FQNEAQ. Trimming stripped 1 base from V and 10 bases from J, with 11 bases between. CDR3 size: 13 residues. The CDR3 sequence is CASSLGLRGEQFF. CDR3 nucleotide sequence: TGTGCCAGCAGCTTAGGGCTTAGAGGCGAGCAGTTCTTC.

The chain couples TRBV27 to TRBJ1-1; tentative D call: TRBD1 (6 bases). The CDR3 spans 13 residues. V lost 6 bases, J lost 3 bases, and 11 bases lay in between. CDR1 and CDR2 (germline): MNHEY, SMNVEV (reference sequence). CDR3 region: CASSQTGYTEAFF. Here the CDR3 DNA reads TGTGCCAGCAGCCAGACAGGCTACACTGAAGCTTTCTTT.

The chain combines TRBV7-8 with TRBJ2-1, with D perhaps given as TRBD1 or TRBD2 (5 bases each). This CDR3 is built from 14 residues. Germline lookup yields CDR1 SGHVS and CDR2 FQNEAQ. V gave up 8 bases and J gave up 8 bases, with 19 bases separating them. CDR3 amino acids: CASGRDPEPYEQFF. The CDR3 DNA reads TGTGCCAGCGGTCGGGACCCCGAGCCCTATGAGCAGTTCTTC.

The chain is built from TRBV28 and TRBJ2-5; TRBD2 matches at 7 bases. The end of the DNA fits TRBJ2-7 better, so the J call may be wrong. This CDR3 spans 15 amino acids. Germline V lookup: CDR1 MDHEN, CDR2 SYDVKM. CDR3 in amino acids: CASSLLGGRVNEQYF. As DNA, the CDR3 is TGTGCCAGCAGTTTACTGGGCGGGAGAGTCAACGAGCAGTACTTC.

J is TRBJ2-1 and V is TRBV20-1; unclear D gene. Germline lookup yields CDR1 DFQATT and CDR2 SNEGSKA (reference sequence). V was cut by 6 bases and J by 10 bases, with 13 bases left in between. The CDR3 has 11 amino acids. The CDR3 region has the DNA TGCAGTGCAACAGCCGTAGGAGAGCAGTTCTTC. This translates into CSATAVGEQFF.

At least ten counts were recorded for this clonotype. The chain couples TRBV29-1 to TRBJ2-6, with D uncertain. This CDR3 contains 13 residues. The germline gives CDR1 SQVTM, CDR2 ANQGSEA. V was trimmed by 6 bases and J by 0 bases, leaving 6 bases between them. The CDR3 bases are TGCAGCGTCTCCACCTCTGGGGCCAACGTCCTGACTTTC. Its translation is CSVSTSGANVLTF.

There are a few counts of this clonotype. The V call is TRBV6-1, the J call TRBJ2-3; TRBD1 agrees at 7 bases. Germline-derived CDR1 and CDR2 are MNHNS and SASEGT. The CDR3 is 13 residues long. Trimming cost V 10 bases and J 2 bases; bases outside gene matches: 6. Here the CDR3 reads CANSTGYTDTQYF. As DNA, the CDR3 is TGTGCCAACTCGACAGGGTACACAGATACGCAGTATTTT.

The chain carries TRBV5-1 and TRBJ2-7, with D possibly TRBD1 on 6 matching bases. V gave up 3 bases and J gave up 2 bases, with 18 bases separating them. Germline V gene lookup returns CDR1 SGHRS and CDR2 YFSETQ. The CDR3 consists of 16 residues. CDR3 DNA: TGCGCCAGCAGCTCAACGCTCGTGACAGGAACCTACGAGCAGTACTTC. Its translation: CASSSTLVTGTYEQYF.

This clonotype occurred a few times. The genes are TRBV15 and TRBJ1-2; TRBD1 might be the D (6 bases). Germline CDR1 LNHNV, CDR2 YYDKDF (reference sequence). This CDR3 contains 15 residues. V shed 4 bases and J shed 7 bases, with 19 bases lying between them. The CDR3 spells CATSIMVQGVGGYTF. The CDR3 DNA follows: TGTGCCACCAGCATTATGGTACAGGGCGTGGGTGGCTACACCTTC.

Only a few counts were recorded for this clonotype. The chain has TRBV6-5 and TRBJ2-7; TRBD1 aligns across 7 bases. This CDR3 region has 15 residues. Germline V gives CDR1 MNHEY, CDR2 SVGAGI. The ends lost 4 bases at V and 3 bases at J; junction bases unmatched: 9. The CDR3 region has the DNA TGTGCCAGCAGTTTAGGGACAGTCCAGATCTACGAGCAGTACTTC. This sequence encodes CASSLGTVQIYEQYF.

This clonotype was counted many times. The chain uses TRBV6-6 and TRBJ1-2, with TRBD1 matching over 8 bases. This CDR3 is 13 amino acids long. Germline V gene data show CDR1 as MNHNY and CDR2 as SVGAGI (reference sequence). Trimming at V came to 6 bases and at J to 3 bases, leaving 3 bases not matched to a gene. The CDR3 bases are TGTGCCAGCAGGCTACAGGGGGACTATGGCTACACCTTC. Its translation: CASRLQGDYGYTF.

This clonotype has just a few counts. The CDR3 region has the DNA TGTGCCAGCAGCACCAGGGCGGGCCCGAATGAGCAGTTCTTC. Protein product: CASSTRAGPNEQFF. This chain links TRBV5-6 with TRBJ2-1; TRBD1 or TRBD2 may be the D gene (5 bases each). With 4 bases removed from V and 7 bases from J, the gap between germline ends came to 15 bases. The CDR3 consists of 14 residues. The germline V gene has CDR1 SGHDT and CDR2 YYEEEE.

The CDR3, as DNA: TGTGCCAGCAGCCCGGGGGAGACTAGCGGGAGCTACGAGCAGTACTTC. Its protein is CASSPGETSGSYEQYF. The chain joins TRBV7-9 to TRBJ2-7; 12 bases align to TRBD2. The V gene's germline CDR1 is SEHNR and CDR2 FQNEAQ (reference sequence). CDR3 length equals 16 residues. V lost 5 bases and J lost 3; bases outside the gene matches: 8.

In this sample, this clonotype turned up a few times. V and J are TRBV6-1 and TRBJ1-2; tentatively, D is TRBD1 (5 bases). The germline CDR1 and CDR2 sequences are MNHNS and SASEGT. The CDR3 consists of 14 residues. V lost 7 bases and J 4 bases, leaving 16 bases between the germline ends. The CDR3 is CASNPDYRSYGYTF. The CDR3 DNA reads as TGTGCCAGCAACCCGGACTACAGGAGCTATGGCTACACCTTC.

V is TRBV4-1 and J is TRBJ2-3, with no clear D. This CDR3 region has 14 residues. Germline CDR1 is MGHRA and CDR2 is YSYEKL. V lost 0 bases, J lost 2 bases, and 6 bases lay in between. The CDR3 protein is CASSQDRNTDTQYF. CDR3 coding DNA: TGCGCCAGCAGCCAAGACAGGAACACAGATACGCAGTATTTT.

The table lists this clonotype with a few counts. This chain joins TRBV28 and TRBJ2-5; a possible D gene is TRBD1 (5 bases). CDR3 size: 14 residues. Trimming pared 3 bases from V and 3 bases from J, leaving 11 bases between. Germline V gives CDR1 MDHEN, CDR2 SYDVKM. The CDR3 DNA is TGTGCCAGCAGTTTTCGCGACAGTGAAGAGACCCAGTACTTC. Its protein product is CASSFRDSEETQYF. Based on the CDR3 plus reference TRBV28 and TRBJ2-5, the full variable domain is DVKVTQSSRYLVKRTGEKVFLECVQDMDHENMFWYRQDPGLGLRLIYFSYDVKMKEKGDIPEGYSVSREKKERFSLILESASTNQTSMYLCASSFRDSEETQYFGPGTRLLVL.

The chain recombines TRBV15 with TRBJ1-2; D gene unclear. V was shortened by 0 bases and J by 8 bases, with 10 bases between the two germline ends. This CDR3 spans 13 amino acids. Per germline, CDR1 LNHNV and CDR2 YYDKDF (reference sequence). The CDR3 DNA reads as TGTGCCACCAGCAGAGATTCTAGATCCGGCTACACCTTC. This translates into CATSRDSRSGYTF.

The V and J genes are TRBV4-1 and TRBJ2-3; D may be TRBD2 (5 bases). The CDR3 contains 17 residues. In germline, CDR1 is MGHRA, CDR2 YSYEKL. Between the trimmed V and J ends, which lost 0 bases and 7 bases, there was a span of 20 bases. DNA of the CDR3: TGCGCCAGCAGCCAAGATCTGGGCGCGGGCGGCGCCAATACGCAGTATTTT. It yields the protein CASSQDLGAGGANTQYF.

The J gene is TRBJ2-5, the V gene TRBV2; D remains unclear. V was shortened by 3 bases and J by 4 bases, with 9 bases between the two germline ends. CDR1 and CDR2 from the germline V gene are SNHLY and FYNNEI. This CDR3 region has 13 residues. The CDR3 sequence is CASSEKRRETQYF. The CDR3 DNA is TGTGCCAGCAGTGAGAAGAGGCGAGAGACCCAGTACTTC.

CDR3 region: CASSAGDSTSNYGYTF. In nucleotides, the CDR3 is TGTGCCAGCAGCGCCGGGGACAGTACCTCTAACTATGGCTACACCTTC. This chain uses TRBV9 with TRBJ1-2; 7 bases map to TRBD1. The CDR3 is made up of 16 amino acids. Germline assignment: CDR1 SGDLS and CDR2 YYNGEE. Losses at the gene ends were 3 bases for V and 0 bases for J; bases not matched to a gene: 8.

The rearrangement links TRBV10-3 to TRBJ2-1, with D perhaps assigned TRBD1 or TRBD2 (5 bases each). V lost 6 bases to trimming and J lost 2 bases, with 20 bases between them. Germline-derived CDR1 and CDR2 are ENHRY and SYGVKD. The CDR3 is made up of 17 amino acids. In DNA, the CDR3 is TGTGCCATCAGCGGGGACGACTTCTTCCGTCCCTACAATGAGCAGTTCTTC. It encodes CAISGDDFFRPYNEQFF.

For the CDR3, the DNA is TGTGCCAGCAGCTTATGGGCGGGTGAACGAGAGACCCAGTACTTC. Its protein is CASSLWAGERETQYF. The chain carries TRBV7-2 and TRBJ2-5, with D perhaps TRBD2 (5 bases). Deletions cut 2 bases from V and 4 bases from J, with 14 bases between. Germline-derived CDR1 and CDR2 are SGHTA and FQGNSA. This CDR3 spans 15 amino acids.

This clonotype is a singleton in its sample. The V call is TRBV11-2, the J call TRBJ2-7, with 10 bases identical to TRBD2. The J call is uncertain, as TRBJ2-5 better fits the DNA end. The CDR3 is made up of 17 amino acids. Germline V lookup: CDR1 SGHAT, CDR2 FQNNGV. The CDR3 sequence is CASSSLVLAGVGETQYF. DNA for the CDR3: TGTGCCAGCAGCTCATTGGTTCTAGCGGGAGTCGGGGAGACCCAGTACTTC.

This clonotype was seen more than once but under ten times. This rearrangement joins TRBV10-3 to TRBJ1-1; a weak D match, TRBD1 (5 bases). Trimming stripped 10 bases from V and 1 base from J, with 16 bases between. Germline loops: CDR1 ENHRY, CDR2 SYGVKD. The CDR3 loop spans 14 amino acids. The CDR3 here is CATLGGATNTEAFF. CDR3 nucleotides: TGTGCCACCCTGGGCGGGGCCACGAACACTGAAGCTTTCTTT.

The V and J genes are TRBV6-1 and TRBJ2-5; D is undetermined. The CDR3 totals 14 residues. V dropped 1 base and J dropped 0 bases, with 6 bases sitting between them. Per germline, CDR1 MNHNS and CDR2 SASEGT. CDR3 sequence reads: CASSEGTNQETQYF. As DNA, the CDR3 is TGTGCCAGCAGTGAAGGGACGAACCAAGAGACCCAGTACTTC.

This clonotype has just a few counts. The DNA for the CDR3 is TGTGCCAGCAGCCCCGACCAGCCTGGCTACGAGCAGTACTTC. Translated: CASSPDQPGYEQYF. The rearrangement joins TRBV6-5 to TRBJ2-7; D call uncertain. Germline loops: CDR1 MNHEY, CDR2 SVGAGI. The CDR3 runs 14 residues. Trimming removed 6 bases from V and 3 bases from J, with 15 bases in between.

The chain is built from TRBV29-1 and TRBJ2-1, with D possibly TRBD2 on 6 matching bases. Germline V gives CDR1 SQVTM, CDR2 ANQGSEA. The CDR3 extends over 13 amino acids. V was shortened by 8 bases and J by 0 bases, with 11 bases between the two germline ends. The CDR3 DNA reads as TGCAGCCTACGGGGGAGCTCCTACAATGAGCAGTTCTTC. This codes for CSLRGSSYNEQFF.